This T cell receptor beta chain was sequenced in a study of T cell repertoires in cytomegalovirus infection. The wider study: Peptides in the study included HLA-C-restricted and HLA-B-restricted CMV epitopes. Public signatures in TCR beta pointed to CMV infection and matching HLA type.

This clonotype was observed many times. No antigen is known for it. J gave up 7 bases and V 1 base, and 10 bases lay outside the gene matches. The V gene's germline CDR1 is SGHTA and CDR2 FQGTGA. The CDR3 contains 16 residues. Study findings and constraints: Dominating the ex vivo response were TCR beta clonotypes that were CMV-specific and HLA-C-restricted. Summed public TCR beta family frequency identified CMV carriers bearing the relevant HLA.

MiXCR, run by TCRdb on the reads, gives a single entry per CDR3 protein. The data contain 650,000 to 850,000 distinct CDR3 sequences, 25% to 35% of them singletons. The receptor comes from a human donor in good health (CMV status not recorded). Some clones in this sample may be carry-over from other donors' samples. The chain joins TRBV7-3 to TRBJ2-3, with 8 bases lining up with TRBD2. The sample was cultured CD8+ T cells from PBMCs, taken from culture after CMV antigen stimulation. DNA of the CDR3: TGTGCCAGCAGCTTAATCCGGCGGGGGGAACGAAATACGCAGTATTTT. Translated: CASSLIRRGERNTQYF.